Below are 32 T cell receptor beta chains sequenced from a single sample in a study of response to subunit inactivated influenza vaccine (dated by TCRdb to the late 2010s). The library was built by means of RT-PCR. Sequenced on an Illumina HiSeq 2500. TCRdb trimmed public reads at Q25 via fastp, called clones via MiXCR and kept in-frame beta chains. Identical CDR3 protein sequences are pooled into one entry, listed with their most common genes and DNA. The sample contains hundreds of thousands of distinct CDR3 sequences, roughly 10% of them found a single time. Together, the top ten hold approximately 9.9% of the sample. This sample also belongs to another study, concerning T cells expressing NK-cell markers. In that second paper, the authors write: The TCR beta cDNA libraries were made using 5'RACE template switching, a step that added both a universal primer site and unique molecular identifiers.

Sequencing used PBMCs from blood, obtained on the day of vaccination. Receptor source: a man over 45 who received an inactivated influenza vaccine. Donor details come from another sample of the same person, matched by shared clones.

The rearrangement links TRBV4-3 to TRBJ1-2, with D maybe TRBD1 (5 bases). The germline gives CDR1 LGHNA, CDR2 YSLEER. The CDR3 is 16 amino acids. V was shortened by 0 bases and J by 3 bases, with 14 bases between the two germline ends. The CDR3 sequence is CASSQDLGREDYGYTF. The CDR3 coding sequence is TGCGCCAGCAGCCAAGATCTCGGCAGGGAGGACTATGGCTACACCTTC.

At least ten counts were recorded for this clonotype. The junction departs from the called germline gene at one end, perhaps through a read error. The gene calls are TRBV20-1 and TRBJ1-1; D is unresolved. CDR3 length: 11 residues. In germline, CDR1 is DFQATT, CDR2 SNEGSKA (reference sequence). Here the CDR3 reads CSATKMTSSLF. CDR3 in DNA: TGCAGTGCCACGAAAATGACATCCTCCCTCTTT.

This clonotype came up a few times. The rearrangement joins TRBV7-2 to TRBJ2-3, with D perhaps assigned TRBD1 or TRBD2 (5 bases each). Per the germline V gene, CDR1 is SGHTA and CDR2 is FQGNSA. The CDR3 runs to 16 residues. The V end was cut by 1 base, the J end by 8 bases, with 19 bases between. CDR3 residues: CASSLEGARRTGTQYF. The CDR3 nucleotides are TGTGCCAGCAGCTTAGAAGGGGCCCGGAGGACGGGTACGCAGTATTTT.

This clonotype was seen only a few times. The V gene is TRBV28, the J gene TRBJ2-1, with D tentatively TRBD1 (6 bases). The length of the CDR3 is 15 residues. V shed 5 bases and J shed 8 bases, with 19 bases lying between them. Germline V lookup: CDR1 MDHEN, CDR2 SYDVKM. CDR3 protein: CASSPGTTFGDEQFF. The CDR3 DNA is TGTGCCAGCAGTCCCGGGACAACCTTCGGCGATGAGCAGTTCTTC. Looking up the rest from reference TRBV28 and TRBJ2-1 gives the full variable domain: DVKVTQSSRYLVKRTGEKVFLECVQDMDHENMFWYRQDPGLGLRLIYFSYDVKMKEKGDIPEGYSVSREKKERFSLILESASTNQTSMYLCASSPGTTFGDEQFFGPGTRLTVL.

This clonotype has a handful of counts. The rearrangement joins TRBV10-1 to TRBJ2-7; TRBD1 agrees at 12 bases. CDR3 length equals 16 residues. From germline, CDR1 is WNHNN and CDR2 SYGVQD (reference sequence). V dropped 6 bases and J dropped 3; count of bases not matched to a gene: 9. CDR3 DNA: TGCGCCAGCAGGCGACCTGGGACAGGGGGCGTCTACGAGCAGTACTTC. It yields the protein CASRRPGTGGVYEQYF.

This chain connects TRBV10-3 to TRBJ2-1; the match to TRBD2 covers 16 bases. The CDR3 is made up of 14 amino acids. In germline, CDR1 is ENHRY, CDR2 SYGVKD. Trimming took 6 bases from V and 10 from J; bases not matched to a gene: 3. The CDR3 DNA follows: TGTGCCATCAGGGGGACTAGCGGGAGGGGAGAGCAGTTCTTC. As protein: CAIRGTSGRGEQFF.

The chain joins TRBV12-3 or TRBV12-4 to TRBJ1-5; D gene ambiguous. V was pared by 6 bases and J by 7 bases, with 10 bases between. CDR3 length equals 12 residues. The CDR3 DNA reads as TGTGCCAGCAGCTTTGACTTGCAGCCCCAGCATTTT. Residues: CASSFDLQPQHF.

The CDR3 loop is CASSLSGPHQPQHF. CDR3 DNA sequence: TGTGCCAGCAGTTTATCAGGACCCCATCAGCCCCAGCATTTT. The chain links TRBV28 to TRBJ1-5; D gene ambiguous. The CDR3 has 14 residues. CDR1 is MDHEN and CDR2 is SYDVKM in the germline V gene. With 1 base removed from V and 5 bases from J, the gap between germline ends came to 9 bases.

At least ten counts were recorded for this clonotype. The chain joins TRBV20-1 to TRBJ2-3; 7 bases are a match to TRBD2. The CDR3 totals 15 residues. The germline V gene encodes CDR1 DFQATT and CDR2 SNEGSKA (reference sequence). The junction had 8 bases not matched to a gene; V was cut back by 3 bases and J by 2 bases. The CDR3: CSASGRLADTDTQYF. CDR3 coding DNA: TGCAGTGCTAGCGGTAGGCTAGCGGACACAGATACGCAGTATTTT.

The chain uses TRBV7-2 and TRBJ1-6; D gene uncertain. In germline, CDR1 is SGHTA, CDR2 FQGNSA. This CDR3 has 11 residues. V was shortened by 1 base and J by 8 bases, with 0 bases between the two germline ends. CDR3 nucleotides: TGTGCCAGCAGCTTAGATTCACCCCTCCACTTT. Translated, it gives CASSLDSPLHF.

A few counts support this clonotype. CDR3 sequence: CASSLYGRQGNNQPQHF. The CDR3 bases are TGTGCCAGCAGTTTATACGGAAGGCAGGGGAATAATCAGCCCCAGCATTTT. V and J are TRBV27 and TRBJ1-5; tentatively, D is TRBD1 (6 bases). The CDR3 consists of 17 residues. Germline V lookup: CDR1 MNHEY, CDR2 SMNVEV (reference sequence). V was cut by 1 base and J by 4 bases, with 17 bases left in between.

V gene TRBV20-1 combines with J gene TRBJ2-3, with D tentatively TRBD1 (5 bases). CDR1 DFQATT and CDR2 SNEGSKA come from the germline V gene (reference sequence). V lost 0 bases and J lost 7, with 11 bases in between. This CDR3 has 13 amino acids. The CDR3 nucleotides are TGCAGTGCTAGAGATCGCAGGGAAAATACGCAGTATTTT. It encodes CSARDRRENTQYF.

This clonotype has just a few counts. The chain combines TRBV12-3 or TRBV12-4 with TRBJ2-7; 8 positions agree with TRBD1. Losses at the gene ends were 4 bases for V and 4 bases for J; bases not matched to a gene: 18. The CDR3 has 18 residues. CDR3 DNA: TGTGCCAGCAGTTACCGACAGGGGCCCATCGTATTAGCGTACGAGCAGTACTTC. Protein: CASSYRQGPIVLAYEQYF.

This clonotype was seen a few times. Written as DNA, the CDR3 is TGTGCCAGCAGTTCCTGGGACAGCCGCTATGGCTACACCTTC. It is translated as CASSSWDSRYGYTF. This chain links TRBV6-5 with TRBJ1-2; TRBD1 agrees at 7 bases. Germline trimming cut 4 bases from V and 4 bases from J; bases unmatched to any gene: 6. The CDR3 totals 14 residues. Looked up from germline, CDR1 is MNHEY and CDR2 is SVGAGI.

The sample holds many counts of this clonotype. The rearrangement links TRBV20-1 to TRBJ2-5; 11 bases match TRBD2. V dropped 5 bases and J dropped 4; count of bases not matched to a gene: 12. Germline V CDR1 and CDR2: DFQATT, SNEGSKA (reference sequence). The CDR3 is 16 residues long. The CDR3 sequence is CSARPMTSGVGETQYF. CDR3 coding DNA: TGCAGTGCTCGCCCCATGACTAGCGGGGTAGGAGAGACCCAGTACTTC.

The V call is TRBV12-3 or TRBV12-4, the J call TRBJ1-5, with a tentative D call TRBD1 (6 bases). V was clipped by 3 bases and J by 0 bases, with 15 bases between them. CDR3 size: 17 residues. The CDR3 nucleotides read TGTGCCAGCAGTTTGTCGTCAGGGGACTATAGCAATCAGCCCCAGCATTTT. It specifies CASSLSSGDYSNQPQHF.

The chain couples TRBV20-1 to TRBJ2-5, with D perhaps matching TRBD2 (5 bases). Germline CDR1 and CDR2: DFQATT and SNEGSKA (reference sequence). The V end was cut by 6 bases, the J end by 1 base, with 18 bases between. The CDR3 has 15 amino acids. CDR3 loop: CSATNSEGSQETQYF. CDR3 coding DNA: TGCAGTGCGACAAATAGTGAGGGTAGCCAAGAGACCCAGTACTTC.

CDR3 sequence (DNA): TGTGCCACCAGCAGTACGATGAGCCCGCTTAGCGGGAGGACGTCCTACGAGCAGTACTTC. Protein sequence: CATSSTMSPLSGRTSYEQYF. The genes are TRBV15 and TRBJ2-7, with 10 bases fitting TRBD2. Trimming at V came to 3 bases and at J to 1 base, leaving 18 bases not matched to a gene. In germline, CDR1 is LNHNV, CDR2 YYDKDF (reference sequence). The CDR3 consists of 20 residues.

This clonotype came up a few times. The chain couples TRBV4-3 to TRBJ2-2; no clear D. Germline V lookup: CDR1 LGHNA, CDR2 YSLEER. The CDR3 has 14 amino acids. Trimming stripped 0 bases from V and 4 bases from J, with 6 bases between. CDR3: CASSQEPSTGELFF. In nucleotides, the CDR3 is TGCGCCAGCAGCCAAGAGCCCAGCACCGGGGAGCTGTTTTTT.

This clonotype was counted only a few times. This chain connects TRBV21-1 to TRBJ1-1; the listed D gene, TRBD1, was not tested against the DNA. TRBV21-1 is marked as a pseudogene. CDR3 length: 15 residues. CDR3 sequence: CASSPPVDRLTEAFF. As DNA, the CDR3 is TGTGCCAGCAGCCCCCCCGTCGACAGACTGACTGAAGCTTTCTTT.

The gene calls are TRBV5-1 and TRBJ2-3; D possibly corresponds to TRBD2 (6 bases). The germline gives CDR1 SGHRS, CDR2 YFSETQ. V was pared by 4 bases and J by 2 bases, with 14 bases between. The CDR3 consists of 15 residues. The CDR3 reads CASSQAGRLTDTQYF. The CDR3 coding sequence is TGCGCCAGCAGCCAAGCCGGGAGACTCACAGATACGCAGTATTTT.

The V and J genes are TRBV20-1 and TRBJ2-7, with D perhaps TRBD1 (6 bases). The V gene's germline CDR1 is DFQATT and CDR2 SNEGSKA (reference sequence). This CDR3 comprises 14 residues. Trimming cost V 8 bases and J 1 base, with 18 bases left between them. The CDR3 spells CSPVDRRASYEQYF. CDR3 DNA: TGCAGTCCAGTGGACAGAAGAGCATCCTACGAGCAGTACTTC.

The chain combines TRBV12-3 or TRBV12-4 with TRBJ2-2; the match to TRBD2 covers 12 bases. The CDR3 extends over 14 amino acids. Unmatched junction bases numbered 4, after V lost 4 bases and J lost 10 bases. CDR3 residues: CASSSSGRAKELFF. The CDR3, as DNA: TGTGCCAGCAGTTCTAGCGGGAGGGCCAAGGAGCTGTTTTTT.

This clonotype was picked up many times. J is TRBJ2-7 and V is TRBV27; maybe TRBD1 (6 bases). The ends were cut back, 1 base at V and 7 bases at J, with 14 bases in the middle. Looked up from germline, CDR1 is MNHEY and CDR2 is SMNVEV (reference sequence). This CDR3 contains 14 residues. CDR3 sequence: CASSLFGQTEEQYF. The CDR3 DNA reads TGTGCCAGCAGTTTATTCGGACAGACGGAAGAGCAGTACTTC.

Ten or more counts support this clonotype. The chain has TRBV5-1 and TRBJ1-5, with D unresolved. Trimming removed 0 bases from V and 0 bases from J, with 1 base in between. Germline CDR1 is SGHRS and CDR2 is YFSETQ. The CDR3 contains 13 residues. CDR3: CASSLGSNQPQHF. CDR3 DNA sequence: TGCGCCAGCAGCTTGGGTAGCAATCAGCCCCAGCATTTT.

The table lists this clonotype with a few counts. The chain is built from TRBV9 and TRBJ1-6, with D maybe TRBD1 (6 bases). Germline V gene lookup returns CDR1 SGDLS and CDR2 YYNGEE. V lost 4 bases, J lost 9 bases, and 17 bases lay in between. This CDR3 has 15 amino acids. CDR3: CASSSAPGVSSPLHF. As DNA, the CDR3 is TGTGCCAGCAGCTCCGCCCCAGGGGTAAGTTCACCCCTCCACTTT.

This clonotype was found a few times. The chain is built from TRBV5-1 and TRBJ1-1; D not resolved. Per germline, CDR1 SGHRS and CDR2 YFSETQ. The CDR3 is made up of 13 amino acids. The germline V and J ends were trimmed by 0 bases and 8 bases, with 11 bases remaining between them. CDR3: CASSLARESEAFF. CDR3 nucleotide sequence: TGCGCCAGCAGCTTGGCCCGCGAGTCGGAAGCTTTCTTT.

The sample holds a few counts of this clonotype. The rearrangement links TRBV29-1 to TRBJ1-3; 7 positions match TRBD1. With V trimmed by 0 bases and J by 4 bases, 3 bases remained unmatched. There are 14 residues in the CDR3. CDR1 and CDR2 from the germline V gene are SQVTM and ANQGSEA. The CDR3 spells CSVEEGGSGNTIYF. Here the CDR3 DNA reads TGCAGCGTTGAAGAAGGGGGCTCGGGAAACACCATATATTTT.

This clonotype was detected a few times. The V gene is TRBV24-1, the J gene TRBJ1-3, with D possibly matching TRBD1 (5 bases). The CDR3 has 15 amino acids. Per germline, CDR1 KGHDR and CDR2 SFDVKD. V was shortened by 4 bases and J by 4 bases, with 13 bases between the two germline ends. The CDR3, as DNA: TGTGCCACCAGTGACCCGCGGGGCGAAGGAAACACCATATATTTT. It yields the protein CATSDPRGEGNTIYF.

The CDR3 DNA follows: TGTGCCAGCAGCGCCCAGAGCTCCTACGAGCAGTACTTC. Amino acid sequence: CASSAQSSYEQYF. The rearrangement uses TRBV7-2 and TRBJ2-7; D gene unclear. The germline V gene encodes CDR1 SGHTA and CDR2 FQGNSA. Trimming left V 5 bases short and J 0 bases short, with 8 bases between. CDR3 size: 13 residues.

This clonotype was detected a few times. The rearrangement links TRBV4-3 to TRBJ2-7; D gene uncertain. The germline CDR1 and CDR2 sequences are LGHNA and YSLEER. The V and J ends lost 4 bases and 2 bases respectively, with 15 bases between them. The CDR3 has 15 residues. The CDR3 is CASSRDPIPTYEQYF. The CDR3 nucleotides are TGCGCCAGCAGCCGGGATCCCATACCTACCTACGAGCAGTACTTC.

This chain uses TRBV7-9 with TRBJ2-3, with TRBD2 matching over 9 bases. The CDR3 length is 16 residues. The V gene's germline CDR1 is SEHNR and CDR2 FQNEAQ (reference sequence). With V trimmed by 11 bases and J by 5 bases, 17 bases remained unmatched. The CDR3 nucleotides read TGTGCCGTCCGATTGAGTAGCGGGAGTGCTGGAGATACGCAGTATTTT. The encoded protein is CAVRLSSGSAGDTQYF. Based on the CDR3 plus reference TRBV7-9 and TRBJ2-3, the full variable domain is DTGVSQNPRHKITKRGQNVTFRCDPISEHNRLYWYRQTLGQGPEFLTYFQNEAQLEKSRLLSDRFSAERPKGSFSTLEIQRTEQGDSAMYLCAVRLSSGSAGDTQYFGPGTRLTVL.